Listed here are 8 T cell receptor beta chains from one sample, sequenced in a study of T-cell memory formation after mild COVID-19. TCRdb independently ran MiXCR on the 5' RACE reads; one entry per CDR3 protein. The profile shows a few hundred thousand distinct CDR3 sequences, roughly 15% of them singletons. Sequencing used PBMCs or a T cell subset sorted from them (not recorded which). These receptors all come from a man between 18 and 35 years old who had mild COVID-19 (a few samples of this study predate the infection). Cell type and time point are not known.

The chain employs TRBV7-2 and TRBJ1-5, with D possibly matching TRBD1 (6 bases). This CDR3 comprises 13 residues. CDR1 and CDR2 from the germline V gene are SGHTA and FQGNSA. Deletions cut 5 bases from V and 4 bases from J, with 9 bases between. CDR3 region: CASSNRANQPQHF. The CDR3 bases are TGTGCCAGCAGCAACAGGGCTAATCAGCCCCAGCATTTT.

This clonotype appeared a few times. This chain connects TRBV5-1 to TRBJ2-2; 12 nucleotides align to TRBD2. V lost 1 base to trimming and J lost 6 bases; unmatched junction nucleotides: 7. CDR3 length: 17 residues. The germline V gene encodes CDR1 SGHRS and CDR2 YFSETQ. CDR3 region: CASSLLAGLAGPGELFF. The CDR3 region has the DNA TGCGCCAGCAGCTTGTTGGCCGGACTAGCGGGGCCCGGGGAGCTGTTTTTT.

The chain links TRBV7-8 to TRBJ1-1; D uncertain. Germline values: CDR1 SGHVS, CDR2 FQNEAQ. V dropped 5 bases and J dropped 6 bases, with 13 bases sitting between them. The CDR3 has 13 residues. The CDR3 loop reads CASSLRYSSEAFF. CDR3 in DNA: TGTGCCAGCAGCCTTAGGTACAGCTCTGAAGCTTTCTTT.

This clonotype has just a few counts. The chain uses TRBV6-4 and TRBJ2-2; 10 bases are a match to TRBD2. The CDR3 contains 14 residues. The V gene's germline CDR1 is MRHNA and CDR2 SNTAGT. V dropped 6 bases and J dropped 6; count of bases not matched to a gene: 4. The CDR3 here is CASRGLAPPGELFF. The CDR3 region has the DNA TGTGCCAGCAGGGGACTAGCGCCCCCCGGGGAGCTGTTTTTT.

This clonotype has more than one count but fewer than ten. The chain joins TRBV6-5 to TRBJ1-2, with D unresolved. Germline lookup yields CDR1 MNHEY and CDR2 SVGAGI. This CDR3 is 13 amino acids long. V was shortened by 6 bases and J by 0 bases, with 8 bases between the two germline ends. CDR3 amino acids: CASRTVPNYGYTF. The CDR3 bases are TGTGCCAGCAGAACCGTACCTAACTATGGCTACACCTTC.

This clonotype showed up many times. CDR3 loop: CSGLRQLVPYEQYV. Written as DNA, the CDR3 is TGCAGCGGGCTCCGACAGCTAGTTCCCTACGAGCAGTACGTC. The rearrangement uses TRBV29-1 and TRBJ2-7; possibly TRBD1 for D (5 bases). The CDR3 contains 14 residues. Germline CDR1 is SQVTM and CDR2 is ANQGSEA. The V gene lost 7 bases and the J gene lost 2 bases, with 18 bases spanning the gap.

The V gene is TRBV6-1, the J gene TRBJ1-1; D gene unclear. Germline V CDR1 and CDR2: MNHNS, SASEGT. The V end lost 3 bases, the J end lost 5 bases, and 13 bases lay between the germline ends. The CDR3 loop spans 14 amino acids. Written as DNA, the CDR3 is TGTGCCAGCAGTGAGAGACCGGGTCGGACTGAAGCTTTCTTT. Encoded protein: CASSERPGRTEAFF.

This chain links TRBV29-1 with TRBJ1-6; tentatively, D is TRBD1 (5 bases). The CDR3 has 13 amino acids. Trimming took 7 bases from V and 14 from J, leaving 21 bases between them. Germline loops: CDR1 SQVTM, CDR2 ANQGSEA. The CDR3 protein is CSACVDNEMALHF. The DNA for the CDR3 is TGCAGCGCGTGCGTGGACAACGAGATGGCCCTCCACTTT.